Listed here are 13 T cell receptor beta chains from one sample, sequenced in a study of blood T cell repertoires in COVID-19 (dated by TCRdb to the early 2020s). The library was generated by the immunoSEQ multiplex PCR assay. What TCRdb holds here is the immuneACCESS table cut down to in-frame rearrangements. Part of the clones is not present; checked against another copy, under half of the missing clones reflect an unresolved V gene, and the others are unexplained. The sample table records about 350,000 clones; over 75% of these occur just once. Of the sample, 0.9% to 1.2% is held by the ten largest clones. The sequencing sample was made of PBMCs or T cells enriched from blood (not recorded which). The receptor source for this set is a woman younger than 45 who had recovered from COVID-19.

V gene TRBV5-5 combines with J gene TRBJ2-3, with a weak D call TRBD1 (6 bases). Per germline, CDR1 SGHKS and CDR2 YYEKEE (reference sequence). This CDR3 is 15 amino acids long. The ends were cut back, 5 bases at V and 4 bases at J, with 17 bases in the middle. The CDR3 DNA sequence: TGTGCCAGCAGTCAGACGCGAGGGGGTTCAGATACGCAGTATTTT. Translation gives CASSQTRGGSDTQYF.

This chain links TRBV19 with TRBJ1-1, with D unresolved. The CDR3 is made up of 16 amino acids. Germline CDR1 and CDR2: LNHDA and SQIVND (reference sequence). The V gene lost 0 bases and the J gene lost 8 bases, with 19 bases spanning the gap. CDR3: CASSIEGRPGWEEAFF. CDR3 bases: TGTGCCAGTAGTATAGAAGGGAGGCCGGGATGGGAAGAAGCTTTCTTT.

This clone was counted many times. V and J are TRBV11-2 and TRBJ1-2, with a possible D match to TRBD1 (5 bases). The CDR3 runs to 12 residues. Germline V CDR1 and CDR2: SGHAT, FQNNGV. V lost 5 bases and J 4 bases, leaving 8 bases between the germline ends. The CDR3 DNA reads as TGTGCCAGCAGCGCCGACAGCTATGGCTACACCTTC. Translated: CASSADSYGYTF.

This rearrangement joins TRBV5-8 to TRBJ2-5; 7 bases fit TRBD1. This CDR3 spans 15 amino acids. Per germline, CDR1 SGHTS and CDR2 YDEGEE. Trimming removed 4 bases from V and 3 bases from J; junction bases left unmatched: 9. This chain's CDR3 is CASSPGQAVEETQYF. The DNA for the CDR3 is TGTGCCAGCAGCCCCGGACAGGCGGTGGAAGAGACCCAGTACTTC.

This clone was recorded only once. The chain recombines TRBV12-3 or TRBV12-4 with TRBJ2-7; 7 nucleotides line up with TRBD1. This CDR3 has 13 amino acids. The junction had 6 bases not matched to a gene; V was cut back by 5 bases and J by 5 bases. DNA of the CDR3: TGTGCCAGCAGTGGAGACAGGGCCCACGAGCAGTACTTC. Its translation: CASSGDRAHEQYF.

The table lists this clone with a few counts. This chain connects TRBV5-1 to TRBJ2-1, with 8 positions matching TRBD2. Germline CDR1 is SGHRS and CDR2 is YFSETQ. The CDR3 extends over 15 amino acids. After removal of 0 bases from V and 5 bases from J, the junction contained 4 bases not matched to a gene. CDR3 DNA: TGCGCCAGCAGCTTGGGAGCGGGGGCCAACAATGAGCAGTTCTTC. Residues: CASSLGAGANNEQFF.

For this clone: Other DNA sequences of this sample code for an identical CDR3. The chain combines TRBV11-3 with TRBJ1-1, with no clear D. The CDR3 has 13 amino acids. Trimming stripped 2 bases from V and 3 bases from J, with 7 bases between. Germline V gene data show CDR1 as SGHNT and CDR2 as YENEEA. The CDR3 loop is CASSLNRDTEAFF. The CDR3 bases are TGTGCCAGCAGCTTAAATCGCGACACTGAAGCTTTCTTT.

As concerns this clone: Distinct nucleotide sequences in the sample also encode this CDR3. The chain carries TRBV18 and TRBJ1-6; 7 bases match TRBD1. J was trimmed by 7 bases and V by 3 bases; bases with no gene match: 0. CDR3 length: 13 amino acids. The germline V gene has CDR1 KGHSH and CDR2 LQKENI. The CDR3: CASSPGQNSPLHF. The CDR3 bases are TGTGCCAGCTCACCGGGACAGAATTCACCCCTCCACTTT.

This chain uses TRBV2 with TRBJ1-4; 10 positions match TRBD1. Germline CDR1 SNHLY, CDR2 FYNNEI. After removal of 6 bases from V and 1 base from J, the junction contained 11 bases not matched to a gene. This CDR3 contains 18 residues. CDR3 in DNA: TGTGCCAGCAGGAAGACAGGGGGCGCAACGAGAACTAATGAAAAACTGTTTTTT. Amino acid sequence: CASRKTGGATRTNEKLFF.

CDR3 nucleotides: TGTGCCTGGAGCCAGGGACAGGGGACTAACTATGGCTACACCTTC. This encodes CAWSQGQGTNYGYTF. The chain couples TRBV30 to TRBJ1-2, with 10 bases fitting TRBD1. Germline CDR1 is GTSNPN and CDR2 is SVGIG (reference sequence). The V gene end was trimmed by 3 bases and the J gene end by 0 bases; junction bases not matched to a gene: 4. The CDR3 runs to 15 residues.

This chain joins TRBV7-9 and TRBJ1-6, with 7 bases aligning to TRBD1. Germline lookup yields CDR1 SEHNR and CDR2 FQNEAQ (reference sequence). The CDR3 spans 16 residues. J lost 10 bases, V lost 5 bases, and 14 bases had no gene match. CDR3 bases: TGTGCCAGCAGCCCGGGGGACAGCAATGTTAAATCACCCCTCCACTTT. This gives the protein CASSPGDSNVKSPLHF.

This clone was found a few times. The J gene is TRBJ2-7, the V gene TRBV15, with D tentatively TRBD2 (6 bases). Germline V CDR1 and CDR2: LNHNV, YYDKDF (reference sequence). CDR3 length equals 13 residues. With 5 bases removed from V and 2 bases from J, the gap between germline ends came to 10 bases. CDR3 residues: CATSERRAYEQYF. The DNA for the CDR3 is TGTGCCACCAGCGAACGGAGGGCCTACGAGCAGTACTTC.

The chain carries TRBV19 and TRBJ1-5; D possibly corresponds to TRBD1 (6 bases). Trimming took 7 bases from V and 0 from J, leaving 19 bases between them. Per germline, CDR1 LNHDA and CDR2 SQIVND (reference sequence). The CDR3 covers 17 residues. The CDR3 DNA is TGTGCCAGTAAAGGAGACAGGTCGTTTTATAGCAATCAGCCCCAGCATTTT. This codes for CASKGDRSFYSNQPQHF.